A single T cell receptor (beta chain) is shown here with its context. This sample stems from a study of cytomegalovirus exposure and HLA in healthy donors. The PCR had 60 Vbeta and 13 Jbeta primers. Libraries were prepared by immunoSEQ multiplex PCR; TCRdb keeps only in-frame clonotypes and omits some of them. The sample has 150,000 to 200,000 clones, 80% to 90% seen once. CDR3 length: 17 residues. V was clipped by 4 bases and J by 1 base; unmatched bases: 7. Per the germline V gene, CDR1 is LNHDA and CDR2 is SQIVND (reference sequence). The receptor was derived from a man between 18 and 29 years old in good health and CMV-seropositive. The chain employs TRBV19 and TRBJ1-5; 10 bases fit TRBD1. The sample taken for sequencing was PBMCs. This CDR3 reads CASSKGWTGGSNQPQHF. In DNA form, the CDR3 reads TGTGCCAGTAGTAAGGGCTGGACAGGGGGAAGCAATCAGCCCCAGCATTTT.